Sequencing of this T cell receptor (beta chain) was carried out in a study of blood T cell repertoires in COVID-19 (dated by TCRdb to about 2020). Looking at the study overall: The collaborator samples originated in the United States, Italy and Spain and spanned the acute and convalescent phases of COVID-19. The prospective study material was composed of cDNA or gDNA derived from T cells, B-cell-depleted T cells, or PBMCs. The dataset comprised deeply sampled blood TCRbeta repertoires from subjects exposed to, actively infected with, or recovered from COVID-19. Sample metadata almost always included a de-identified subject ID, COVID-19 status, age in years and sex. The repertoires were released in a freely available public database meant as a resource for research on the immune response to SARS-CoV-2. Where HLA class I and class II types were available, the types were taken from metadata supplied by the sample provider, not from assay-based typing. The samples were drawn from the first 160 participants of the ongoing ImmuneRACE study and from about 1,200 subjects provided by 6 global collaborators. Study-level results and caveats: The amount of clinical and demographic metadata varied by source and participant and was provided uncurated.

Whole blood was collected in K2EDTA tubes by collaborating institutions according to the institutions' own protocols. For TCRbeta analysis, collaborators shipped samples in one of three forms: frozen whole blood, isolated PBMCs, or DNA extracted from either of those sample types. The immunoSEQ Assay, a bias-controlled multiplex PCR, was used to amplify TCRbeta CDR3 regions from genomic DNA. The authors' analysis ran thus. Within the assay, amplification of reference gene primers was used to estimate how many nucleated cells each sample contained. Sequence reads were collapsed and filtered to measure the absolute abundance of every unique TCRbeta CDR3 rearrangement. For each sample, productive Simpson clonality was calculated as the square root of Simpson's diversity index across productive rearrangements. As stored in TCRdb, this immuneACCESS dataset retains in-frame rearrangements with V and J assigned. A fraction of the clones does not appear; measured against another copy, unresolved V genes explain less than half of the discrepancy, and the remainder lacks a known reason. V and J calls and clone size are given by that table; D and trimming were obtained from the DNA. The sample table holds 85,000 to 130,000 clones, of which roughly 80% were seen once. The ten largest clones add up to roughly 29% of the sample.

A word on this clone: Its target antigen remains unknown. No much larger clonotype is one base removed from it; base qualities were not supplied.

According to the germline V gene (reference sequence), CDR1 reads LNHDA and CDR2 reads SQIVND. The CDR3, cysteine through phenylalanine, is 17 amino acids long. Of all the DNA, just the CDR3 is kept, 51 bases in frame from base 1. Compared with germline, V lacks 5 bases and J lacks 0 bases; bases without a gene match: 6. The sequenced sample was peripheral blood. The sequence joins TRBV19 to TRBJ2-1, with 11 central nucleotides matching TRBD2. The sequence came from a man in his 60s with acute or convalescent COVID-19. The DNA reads TGTGCCAGTAGTGATCGACTAGCGGGAACCTCCTACAATGAGCAGTTCTTC. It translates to CASSDRLAGTSYNEQFF. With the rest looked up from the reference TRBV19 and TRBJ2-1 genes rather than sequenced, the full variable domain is DGGITQSPKYLFRKEGQNVTLSCEQNLNHDAMYWYRQDPGQGLRLIYYSQIVNDFQKGDIAEGYSVSREKKESFPLTVTSAQKNPTAFYLCASSDRLAGTSYNEQFFGPGTRLTVL.